The present T cell receptor beta chain was sequenced within a study of T-cell reconstitution after alpha-beta-depleted transplantation in children. This sample's TCRbeta library carried unique molecular identifier barcodes. TCRdb independently ran MiXCR on the PCR reads; one entry per CDR3 protein. The profile shows 780,000 or so distinct CDR3 sequences, roughly 15% of them singletons. V lost 0 bases, J lost 1 base, and 12 bases lay in between. Germline CDR1 MNHEY, CDR2 SMNVEV (reference sequence). This CDR3 region has 17 residues. Specimen: PBMCs, mostly from graft donor cells, collected 360 days after TCRalphabeta/CD19-depleted stem cell transplant. This TCR derives from a male patient aged 10 to 17 who had a stem cell transplant for acute lymphoblastic leukemia, so the T cells may come from the graft donor. The chain uses TRBV27 and TRBJ2-2, with D hard to call. CDR3 amino acids: CASSLSFLEQNTGELFF. Here the CDR3 DNA reads TGTGCCAGCAGTTTATCGTTCCTAGAACAGAACACCGGGGAGCTGTTTTTT.